The T cell receptor beta chain under discussion was sequenced for a study of OX40 agonist ivuxolimab in advanced cancers. As for the study in general: Patients received the agonistic anti-OX40 (CD134) antibody ivuxolimab. Enrollees could have had prior anti-PD-1, anti-PD-L1 or anti-CTLA-4 therapy, which more than 30% had received.

Germline V gives CDR1 MDHEN, CDR2 SYDVKM. CDR3 length equals 15 residues. V shed 2 bases and J shed 8 bases, with 15 bases lying between them. Notes on the study in general: Among the lowest levels of clonal expansion were found in partial responders at 0.1-3.0 mg/kg.

TCRdb's copy holds only in-frame clones and misses some; the assay was immunoSEQ multiplex PCR. The table records over 50,000 clones, about 84% of them present only once. As to this clone: The antigen is undetermined.

The chain combines TRBV28 with TRBJ1-4, with TRBD1 as a possible D gene (5 bases). The receptor comes from an adult with an advanced solid tumor such as melanoma, head and neck, liver or kidney cancer. Sequencing was performed on CD4+ or CD8+ T cells sorted from blood, taken in a trial of the OX40 agonist ivuxolimab. The CDR3: CASSLMMGLGEKLFF. In DNA, the CDR3 is TGTGCCAGCAGTTTAATGATGGGACTTGGGGAAAAACTGTTTTTT.